This T cell receptor beta chain is drawn from a study of blood T cell repertoires in COVID-19 (dated by TCRdb to 2020 to 2021). The study in broad terms: Samples from collaborators originated in the United States, Italy and Spain and spanned both the acute and convalescent phases of COVID-19. The material from the prospective study consisted of cDNA or gDNA derived from T cells, B-cell-depleted T cells, or PBMCs. The dataset comprised deeply sampled blood TCRbeta repertoires from subjects exposed to, actively infected with, or recovered from COVID-19. The repertoires were made available in a free public database intended to serve as a resource for research on the immune response to SARS-CoV-2. Samples were obtained from the ongoing ImmuneRACE study (first 160 participants) and from about 1,300 subjects provided by 6 global collaborators. Nearly every sample came with metadata listing a de-identified subject ID, COVID-19 status, age in years and sex. Where available, HLA class I and class II types were obtained from metadata supplied by the sample provider rather than from assay-based typing.

The study at large found these results: Clinical and demographic metadata were provided uncurated, with the amount varying by source and participant.

In regard to this clone: No antigen is known for it. One base away there is no much larger clone; base qualities are not given.

TCRbeta CDR3 regions were amplified from genomic DNA using the immunoSEQ Assay, a bias-controlled multiplex PCR. As for the original processing: Within the assay, amplification of reference gene primers was used to estimate how many nucleated cells each sample contained. Sequence reads were collapsed and filtered to measure the absolute abundance of every unique TCRbeta CDR3 rearrangement. For each sample, productive Simpson clonality was calculated by taking the square root of Simpson's diversity index across productive rearrangements. Imported from immuneACCESS, the table was reduced by TCRdb to in-frame sequences with V and J called. These copies leave out some clones; in studies compared against another copy, an unresolved V gene accounts for under half, and the cause of the remainder is not known. That table gives V, J and clone size, and the DNA gave D and trimming. This sample comprises 95,000 to 150,000 clones, approximately 83% of them detected only once. Clones ranked in the top ten supply 6.6% of the sample.

Collaborating institutions collected whole blood in K2EDTA tubes following their own protocols. For TCRbeta analysis, collaborators shipped samples as frozen whole blood, isolated PBMCs, or DNA extracted from either of those sample types. This receptor was obtained from an older man with active or convalescent COVID-19. Material: peripheral blood.

The DNA sequence is TGTGCCAGCAGCTGGCGGGGGTACCAAGAGACCCAGTACTTC. Its protein is CASSWRGYQETQYF. The V and J segments used are TRBV7-6 and TRBJ2-5, and TRBD2 matches 7 of the central bases. From its cysteine to its phenylalanine, the CDR3 spans 14 amino acids. Of the read, only the CDR3 DNA is kept; its 42 bases are in frame from base 1. CDR1 and CDR2 are read off the germline V gene as SGHVS and FNYEAQ. For this chain, trimming is 4 bases at the V end and 0 bases at the J end, and the number of junction bases without a gene match is 2.